This TCR beta chain is from a study of T cell responses to AZD1222 COVID-19 vaccine. Produced via immunoSEQ multiplex PCR; TCRdb's table is partial and in-frame only. The sample holds 100,000 to 110,000 clones, around 87% seen once. In germline, CDR1 is MNHEY, CDR2 SVGAGI. Trimming pared 6 bases from V and 5 bases from J, leaving 13 bases between. This CDR3 is built from 13 residues. Sequences were derived from peripheral blood, sampled on day 0 of AZD1222 vaccination. The chain has TRBV6-5 and TRBJ1-1; no definite D call. This TCR was recovered from an adult in good health. The CDR3 protein is CASSPLSKTEAFF. As DNA, the CDR3 is TGTGCCAGCAGCCCCTTATCTAAGACTGAAGCTTTCTTT.